This T cell receptor beta chain was retrieved from a study of blood T cell repertoires in COVID-19. Study information: PBMCs, B-cell-depleted T cells, or T cells provided the cDNA or gDNA that made up the material.

J lost 3 bases, V lost 0 bases, and 14 bases had no gene match. This CDR3 region has 19 residues. TCRdb's copy holds only in-frame clones and misses some; the assay was immunoSEQ multiplex PCR. The sample lists roughly 450,000 clones; roughly 88% were seen once. V gene TRBV23-1 combines with J gene TRBJ1-5; TRBD1 aligns across 7 bases. TRBV23-1 is recorded as an ORF, its role being uncertain. The sequence was obtained from a man in his late teens or twenties who had recovered from COVID-19. Source material: PBMCs or T cells enriched from blood (not recorded which). CDR3 sequence (DNA): TGCGCCAGCAGTCAATCGGGCTGGGACAGCGGCTACTTCAATCAGCCCCAGCATTTT. Translated, it gives CASSQSGWDSGYFNQPQHF.